This T cell receptor beta chain was recorded in a study of regulatory T cells in long-lasting Graves disease. This clonotype was picked up many times. To make TCR beta libraries, researchers used iRepertoire HTBI primers and Arm-PCR of CDR3 regions. TCRdb reprocessed the multiplex PCR reads via MiXCR and lists one record per CDR3 protein. Seen here are over 350,000 distinct CDR3 sequences, about 15% observed once, and the top ten hold about 7.8%. This CDR3 region has 23 residues. With 5 bases clipped from V and 1 base from J, the junction kept 21 bases outside the gene matches. Germline CDR1 reads MDHEN; CDR2 reads SYDVKM. Time point in this sample: newly diagnosed GD, antithyroid drugs for less than 3 months. Generation of the TCR library employed RNA extracted from PBMCs. These data also formed part of another study, on T cells in Graves' hyperthyroidism and ophthalmopathy.

The TCR originated in a woman aged 40 to 55 with Graves disease. The chain uses TRBV28 and TRBJ2-2, with 14 positions matching TRBD2. Sequencing was performed on peripheral blood mononuclear cells (PBMCs), taken at new diagnosis, from a patient treated with antithyroid drugs. The CDR3 DNA reads as TGTGCCAGCAGTACCCACTGGACTAGCGGGAGGTCAGGGCCCCGGGGGAACACCGGGGAGCTGTTTTTT. It codes for CASSTHWTSGRSGPRGNTGELFF.